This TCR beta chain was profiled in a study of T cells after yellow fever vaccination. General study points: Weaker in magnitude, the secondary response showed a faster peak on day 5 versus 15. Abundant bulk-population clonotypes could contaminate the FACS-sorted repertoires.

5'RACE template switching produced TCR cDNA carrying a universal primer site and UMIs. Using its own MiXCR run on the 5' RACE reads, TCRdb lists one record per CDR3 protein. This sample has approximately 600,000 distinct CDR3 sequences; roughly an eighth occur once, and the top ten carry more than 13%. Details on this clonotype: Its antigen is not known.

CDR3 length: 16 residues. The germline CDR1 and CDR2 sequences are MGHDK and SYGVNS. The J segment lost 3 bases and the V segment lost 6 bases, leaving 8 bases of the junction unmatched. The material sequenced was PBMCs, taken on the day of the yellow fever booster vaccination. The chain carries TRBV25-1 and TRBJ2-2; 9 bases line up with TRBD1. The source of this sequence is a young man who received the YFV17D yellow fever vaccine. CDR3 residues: CASRTGGQAYTGELFF. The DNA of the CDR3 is TGTGCCAGCAGAACAGGGGGCCAAGCCTACACCGGGGAGCTGTTTTTT.